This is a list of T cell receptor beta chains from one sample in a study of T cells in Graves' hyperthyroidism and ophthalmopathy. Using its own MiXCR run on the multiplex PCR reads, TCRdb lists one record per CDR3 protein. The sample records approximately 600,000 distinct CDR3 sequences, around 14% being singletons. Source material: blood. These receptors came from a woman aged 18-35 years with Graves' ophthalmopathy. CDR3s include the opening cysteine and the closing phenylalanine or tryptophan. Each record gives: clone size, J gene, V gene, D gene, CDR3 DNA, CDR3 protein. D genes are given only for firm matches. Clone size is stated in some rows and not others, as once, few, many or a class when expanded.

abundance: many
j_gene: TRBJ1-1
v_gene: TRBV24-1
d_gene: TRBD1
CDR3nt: TGTGCCACCAGTGTGGGACAGGGTTTCTTT
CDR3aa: CATSVGQGFF

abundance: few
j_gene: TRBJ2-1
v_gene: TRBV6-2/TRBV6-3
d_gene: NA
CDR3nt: TGTGCCAGCAGGGAGGTTAATCTCAGGAATGAGCAGTTCTTC
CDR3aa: CASREVNLRNEQFF

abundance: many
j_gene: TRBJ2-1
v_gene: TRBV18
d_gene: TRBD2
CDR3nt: TGTGCCAGCTCACTGACTAGCGCAACTACCCAAAATGAGCAGTTCTTC
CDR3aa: CASSLTSATTQNEQFF

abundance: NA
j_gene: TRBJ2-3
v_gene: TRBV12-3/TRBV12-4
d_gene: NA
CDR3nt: TGTGCCAGCAGTTTAGGGTGGGCGGATACGCAGTATTTT
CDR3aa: CASSLGWADTQYF

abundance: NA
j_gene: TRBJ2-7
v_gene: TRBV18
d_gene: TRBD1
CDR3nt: TGTGCCAGCTCAGCGTTCTGGGACAGGGATTACGAGCAGTACTTC
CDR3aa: CASSAFWDRDYEQYF

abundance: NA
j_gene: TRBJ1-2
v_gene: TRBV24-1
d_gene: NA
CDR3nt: TGTGCCACCCGTGGGTTCCCGGGAGGCTACACCTTC
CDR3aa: CATRGFPGGYTF

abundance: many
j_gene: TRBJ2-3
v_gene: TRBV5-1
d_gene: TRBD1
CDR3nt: TGCGCCAGCAGCTTGGCTGGACAGGGGGCAGGTACAGATACGCAGTATTTT
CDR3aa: CASSLAGQGAGTDTQYF

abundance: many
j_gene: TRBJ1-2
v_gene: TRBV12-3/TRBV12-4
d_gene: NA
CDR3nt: TGTGCCAGCAGTTCTAATCGGGTTCACTATGGCTACACCTTC
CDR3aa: CASSSNRVHYGYTF

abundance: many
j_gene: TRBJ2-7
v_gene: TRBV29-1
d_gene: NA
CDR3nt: TGCAGCGCCGTTCACGGTGGAGCCTACGAGCAGTACTTC
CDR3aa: CSAVHGGAYEQYF

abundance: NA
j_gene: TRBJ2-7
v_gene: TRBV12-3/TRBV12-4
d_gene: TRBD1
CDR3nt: TGTGCCAGCTCTCTAACCGGGACAGGGTATTACGAGCAGTACTTC
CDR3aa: CASSLTGTGYYEQYF

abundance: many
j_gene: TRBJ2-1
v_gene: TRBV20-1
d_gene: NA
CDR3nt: TGCAGTGCTAGAGAGATGCGTGAGCAGTTCTTC
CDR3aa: CSAREMREQFF

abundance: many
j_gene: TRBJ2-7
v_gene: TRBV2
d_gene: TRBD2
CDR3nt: TGTGCCAGCAATCCGGGACTAGCGGGAGTACCCTACGAGCAGTACTTC
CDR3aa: CASNPGLAGVPYEQYF

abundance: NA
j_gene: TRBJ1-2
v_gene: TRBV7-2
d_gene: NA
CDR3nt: TGTGCCAGCAGCCCGGGACAACGCCCGTACTATGGCTACACCTTC
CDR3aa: CASSPGQRPYYGYTF

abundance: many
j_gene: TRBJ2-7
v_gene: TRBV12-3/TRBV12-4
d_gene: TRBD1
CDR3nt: TGTGCCAGCAGTGGGACAGGTTCAACCTACGAGCAGTACTTC
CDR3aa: CASSGTGSTYEQYF

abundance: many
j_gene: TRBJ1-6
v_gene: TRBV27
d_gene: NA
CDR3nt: TGTGCCAGCAGGGCCATCGGACATATGGGTTCACCCCTCCACTTT
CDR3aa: CASRAIGHMGSPLHF

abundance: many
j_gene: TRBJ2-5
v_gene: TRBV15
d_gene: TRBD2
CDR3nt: TGTGCCACCAGCAGAGCAACGGGAGGAGTGGAGACCCAGTACTTC
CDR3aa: CATSRATGGVETQYF

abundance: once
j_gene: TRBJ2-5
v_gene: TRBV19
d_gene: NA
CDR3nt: TGTGCCACCCGATTTAGGGGTCAAGAGACCCAGTACTTC
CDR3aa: CATRFRGQETQYF

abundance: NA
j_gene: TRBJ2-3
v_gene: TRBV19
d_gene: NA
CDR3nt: TGTGCCAGTAGTATGGCAGCAGGGTACACAGATACGCAGTATTTT
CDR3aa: CASSMAAGYTDTQYF

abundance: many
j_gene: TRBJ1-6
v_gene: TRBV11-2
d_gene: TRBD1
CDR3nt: TGTGCCAGCAGCCGTCGTGCAGGGGGCAATAATAATTCACCCCTCCACTTT
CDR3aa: CASSRRAGGNNNSPLHF

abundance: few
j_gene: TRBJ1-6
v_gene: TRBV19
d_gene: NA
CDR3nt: TGTGCCAGTAGCCCTAGAGGGGGGAGCTCCTATAATTCACCCCTCCACTTT
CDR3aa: CASSPRGGSSYNSPLHF

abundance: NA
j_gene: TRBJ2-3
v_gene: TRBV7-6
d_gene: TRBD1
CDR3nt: TGTGCCAGCAGCTTTTCCCGGACAGGGGGTGTGGGCACAGATACGCAGTATTTT
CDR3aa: CASSFSRTGGVGTDTQYF

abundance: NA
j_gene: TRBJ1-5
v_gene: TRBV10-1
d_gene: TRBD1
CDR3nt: TGCGCCAGCAGGAGGCGGCCCCCACAGGGGCCAGGGGGCGGGAGCAATCAGCCCCAGCATTTT
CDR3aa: CASRRRPPQGPGGGSNQPQHF

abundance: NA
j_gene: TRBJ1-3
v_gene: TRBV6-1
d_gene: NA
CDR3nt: TGTGCCAGCAGTGAGACAGGAGATGCGCCCATATATTTT
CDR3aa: CASSETGDAPIYF

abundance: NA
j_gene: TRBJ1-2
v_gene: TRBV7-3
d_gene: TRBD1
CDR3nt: TGTGCCAGCAGCTTAATAAGGGACAGGGCCACCTCTGGCTACACCTTC
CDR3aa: CASSLIRDRATSGYTF

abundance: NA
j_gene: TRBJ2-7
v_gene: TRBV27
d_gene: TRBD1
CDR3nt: TGTGCCAGCAGTACCGGGACAGGGGGCGGGAGGGGGCACTACGAGCAGTACTTC
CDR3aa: CASSTGTGGGRGHYEQYF

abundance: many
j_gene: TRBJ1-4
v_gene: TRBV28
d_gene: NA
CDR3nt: TGTGCCAGCAGTTTCCGGGGGGCAGGTAGTGAAAAACTGTTTTTT
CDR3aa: CASSFRGAGSEKLFF

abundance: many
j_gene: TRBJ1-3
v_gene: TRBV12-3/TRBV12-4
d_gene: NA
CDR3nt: TGTGCCAGCAGTTTAAGCACCATATATTTT
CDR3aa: CASSLSTIYF

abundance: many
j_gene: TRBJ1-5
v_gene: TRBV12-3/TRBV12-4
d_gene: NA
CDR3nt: TGTGCCAGCAGTTTGGTCCCGGAATTTCCAGGTGGTCAGCCCCAGCATTTT
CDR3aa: CASSLVPEFPGGQPQHF

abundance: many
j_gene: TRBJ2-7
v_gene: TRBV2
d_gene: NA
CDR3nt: TGTGCCAGCAGTGATCCCAGGACCGGCTACGAGCAGTACTTC
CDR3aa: CASSDPRTGYEQYF

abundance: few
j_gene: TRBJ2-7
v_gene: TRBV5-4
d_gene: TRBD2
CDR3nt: TGTGCCAGCTCACCAAGGACTAGCGGGAGGTTCTCCTACGAGCAGTACTTC
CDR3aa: CASSPRTSGRFSYEQYF

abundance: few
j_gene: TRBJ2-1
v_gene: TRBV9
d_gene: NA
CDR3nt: TGTGCCAGCAGCGTAGTGAGGGGGAAGGGCAATGAGCAGTTCTTC
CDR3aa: CASSVVRGKGNEQFF

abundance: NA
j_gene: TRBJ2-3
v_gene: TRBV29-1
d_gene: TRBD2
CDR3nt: TGCAGCGTTGCCACTAGCGGTAGCACAGATACGCAGTATTTT
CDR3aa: CSVATSGSTDTQYF